Below, one T cell receptor beta chain is given with its context. Its antigen is unknown. Incorporation of UMIs carrying a 6-nucleotide sample barcode was performed by template switching. TCRdb re-called the 5' RACE reads; every CDR3 protein appears as one record, without DNA. This repertoire includes around 40,000 distinct CDR3 sequences. CDR3 length equals 20 residues. The germline V gene has CDR1 SGHVS and CDR2 FQNEAQ. This entry comes from a study of monozygotic twins with inflammatory bowel disease. Regarding the study as a whole: Patient repertoires may carry noise from differing immunosuppressive treatments.

This chain links TRBV7-8 with TRBJ2-1; lacking DNA, the TRBD2 call made by TCRdb goes unchecked. The sequenced sample was blood. The clonotype originates from a human donor with ulcerative colitis or Crohn's disease, or a healthy co-twin of an affected twin (not recorded which). The CDR3 spells CASSFTWTVTSVHPYNEQFF. The entire variable domain, with the rest obtained from reference TRBV7-8 and TRBJ2-1, is as follows: GAGVSQSPRYKVAKRGQDVALRCDPISGHVSLFWYQQALGQGPEFLTYFQNEAQLDKSGLPSDRFFAERPEGSVSTLKIQRTQQEDSAVYLCASSFTWTVTSVHPYNEQFFGPGTRLTVL.